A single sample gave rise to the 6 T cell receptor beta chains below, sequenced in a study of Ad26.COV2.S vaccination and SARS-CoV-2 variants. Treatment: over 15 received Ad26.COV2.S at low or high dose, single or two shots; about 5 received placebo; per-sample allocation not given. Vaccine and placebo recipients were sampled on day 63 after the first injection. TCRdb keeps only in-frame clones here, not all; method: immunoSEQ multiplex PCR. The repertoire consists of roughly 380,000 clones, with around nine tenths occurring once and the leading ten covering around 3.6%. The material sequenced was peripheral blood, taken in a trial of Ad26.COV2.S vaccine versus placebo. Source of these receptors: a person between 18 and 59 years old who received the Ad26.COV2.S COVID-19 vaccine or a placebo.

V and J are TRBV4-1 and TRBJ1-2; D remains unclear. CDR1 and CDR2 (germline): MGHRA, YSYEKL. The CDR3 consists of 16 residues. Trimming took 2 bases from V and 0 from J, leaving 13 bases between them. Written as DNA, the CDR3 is TGCGCCAGCAGCCAACCTCGGGCCAAAGCTAACTATGGCTACACCTTC. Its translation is CASSQPRAKANYGYTF.

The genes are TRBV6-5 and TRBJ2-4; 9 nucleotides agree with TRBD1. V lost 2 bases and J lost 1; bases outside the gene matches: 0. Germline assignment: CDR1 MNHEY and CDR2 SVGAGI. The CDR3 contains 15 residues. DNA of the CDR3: TGTGCCAGCAGTTACGGGACAGGGGCCAAAAACATTCAGTACTTC. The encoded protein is CASSYGTGAKNIQYF.

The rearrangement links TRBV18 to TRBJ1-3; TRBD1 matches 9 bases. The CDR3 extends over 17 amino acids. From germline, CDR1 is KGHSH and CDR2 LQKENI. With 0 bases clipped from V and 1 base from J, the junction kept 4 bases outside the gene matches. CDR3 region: CASSPPGQGISGNTIYF. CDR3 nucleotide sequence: TGTGCCAGCTCACCACCGGGACAGGGAATTTCTGGAAACACCATATATTTT.

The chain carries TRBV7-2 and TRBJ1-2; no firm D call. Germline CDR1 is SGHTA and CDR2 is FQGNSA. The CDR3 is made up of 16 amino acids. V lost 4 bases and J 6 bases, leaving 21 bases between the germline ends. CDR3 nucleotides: TGTGCCAGCAGCTCCCTGAGAGAGCTCGGTTATGATGGCTACACCTTC. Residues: CASSSLRELGYDGYTF.

CDR3 coding DNA: TGTGCCAGCAGCCCCCCGGGACAGGGGTTTTACGAGCAGTACTTC. Translation: CASSPPGQGFYEQYF. This chain connects TRBV6-5 to TRBJ2-7; 10 positions match TRBD1. J gave up 4 bases and V 6 bases, and 9 bases lay outside the gene matches. There are 15 residues in the CDR3. CDR1 is MNHEY and CDR2 is SVGAGI in the germline V gene.

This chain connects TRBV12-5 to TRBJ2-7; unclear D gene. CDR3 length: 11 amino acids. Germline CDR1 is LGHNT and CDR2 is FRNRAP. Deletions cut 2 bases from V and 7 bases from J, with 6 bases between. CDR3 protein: CASGLYGEQYF. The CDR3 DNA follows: TGTGCTAGTGGTTTGTACGGGGAGCAGTACTTC.